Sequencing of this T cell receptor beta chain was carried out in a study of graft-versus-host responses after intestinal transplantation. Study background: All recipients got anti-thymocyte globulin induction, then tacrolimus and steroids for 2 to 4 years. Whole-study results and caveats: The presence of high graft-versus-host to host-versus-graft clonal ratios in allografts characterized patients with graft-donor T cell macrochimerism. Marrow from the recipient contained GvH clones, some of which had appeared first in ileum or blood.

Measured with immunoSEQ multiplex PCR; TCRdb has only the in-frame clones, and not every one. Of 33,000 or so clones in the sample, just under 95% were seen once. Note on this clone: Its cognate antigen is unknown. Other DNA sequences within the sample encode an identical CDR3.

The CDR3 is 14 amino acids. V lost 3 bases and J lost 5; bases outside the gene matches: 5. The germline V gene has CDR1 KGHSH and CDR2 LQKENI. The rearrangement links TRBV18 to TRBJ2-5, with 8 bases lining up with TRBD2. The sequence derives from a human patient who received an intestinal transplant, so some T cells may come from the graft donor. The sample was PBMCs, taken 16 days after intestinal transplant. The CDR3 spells CASSPPGTRETQYF. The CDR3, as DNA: TGTGCCAGCTCACCTCCCGGGACTAGGGAGACCCAGTACTTC.